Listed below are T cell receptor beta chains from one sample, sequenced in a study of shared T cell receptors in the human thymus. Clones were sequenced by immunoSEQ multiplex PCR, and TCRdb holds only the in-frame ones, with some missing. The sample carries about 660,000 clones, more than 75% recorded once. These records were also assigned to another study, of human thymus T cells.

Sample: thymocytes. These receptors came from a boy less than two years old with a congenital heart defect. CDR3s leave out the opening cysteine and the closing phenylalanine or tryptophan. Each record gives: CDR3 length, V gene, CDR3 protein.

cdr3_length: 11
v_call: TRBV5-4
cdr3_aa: ASSFPRTDTQY

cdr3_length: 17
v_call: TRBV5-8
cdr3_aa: ASSLAPGLAGGWGNEQY

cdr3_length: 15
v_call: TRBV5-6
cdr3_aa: ASSPLGTRGHQETQY

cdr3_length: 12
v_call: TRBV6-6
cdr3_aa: ASRVRGGNQPQH

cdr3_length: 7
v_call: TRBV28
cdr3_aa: AHTDTQY

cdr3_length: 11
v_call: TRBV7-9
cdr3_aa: ASSLHLDQPQH

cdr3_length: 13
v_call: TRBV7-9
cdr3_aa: ASSSGQGAGETQY

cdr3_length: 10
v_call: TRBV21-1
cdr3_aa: ASRTGVDEQF

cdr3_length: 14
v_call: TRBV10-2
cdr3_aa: ASSGGHGRSHNEQF

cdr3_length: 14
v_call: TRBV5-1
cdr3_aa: ASSPGRSGSPDTQY

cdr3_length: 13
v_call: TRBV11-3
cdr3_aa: ASSPGLAGVETQY

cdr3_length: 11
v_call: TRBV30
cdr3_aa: AWSMGANNEQF

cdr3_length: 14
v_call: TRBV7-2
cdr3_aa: ASSLAGTGARNEQF

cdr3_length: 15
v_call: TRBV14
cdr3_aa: ASSQEKGRTGRYEQY

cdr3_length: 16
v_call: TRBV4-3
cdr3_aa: ASSQDHLAGGPRKTQY

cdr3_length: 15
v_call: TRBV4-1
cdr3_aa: ASSQELRESSPDTQY

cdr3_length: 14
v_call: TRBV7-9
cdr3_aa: ASNSGMNSNTGELF

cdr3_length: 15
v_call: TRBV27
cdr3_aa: ASSPDRVGATNEKLF

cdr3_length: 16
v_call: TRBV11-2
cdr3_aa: ASSLAPGHTLSYNEQF

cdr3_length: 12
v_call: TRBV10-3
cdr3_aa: AISEEGLARGQY

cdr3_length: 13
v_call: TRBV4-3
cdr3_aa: ASSQTGLAKNIQY

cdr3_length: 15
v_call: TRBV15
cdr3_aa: ATSRGPPGQGAHEQY

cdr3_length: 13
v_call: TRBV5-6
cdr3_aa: ASSLLLRPGNEQF

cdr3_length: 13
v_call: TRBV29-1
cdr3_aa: SGKPSLAGQETQY

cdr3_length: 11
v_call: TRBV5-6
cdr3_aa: ASSLVRGNTIY

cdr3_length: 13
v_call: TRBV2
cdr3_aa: ASSEAPTGVETQY

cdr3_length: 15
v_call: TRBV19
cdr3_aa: ATTLRTAGNKNTEAF

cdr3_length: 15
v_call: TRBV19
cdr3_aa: ASSIVVSGKGHYEQY

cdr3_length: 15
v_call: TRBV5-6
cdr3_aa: ASSLDPRGENTGELF

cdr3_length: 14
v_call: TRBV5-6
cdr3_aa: ASSPGTSGRYNEQF

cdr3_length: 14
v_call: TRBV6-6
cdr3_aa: ASSWTRDRVSYEQY

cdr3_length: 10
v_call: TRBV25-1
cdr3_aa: ASRRTNEKLF

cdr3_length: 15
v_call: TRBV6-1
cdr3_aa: ASSEALDFSFNQPQH

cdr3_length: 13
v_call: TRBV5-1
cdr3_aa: ASSLELDGTGELF

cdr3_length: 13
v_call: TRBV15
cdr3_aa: ATSRGSVGAPEQY

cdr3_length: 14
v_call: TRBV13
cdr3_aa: ASSLMGQGGWDEQY

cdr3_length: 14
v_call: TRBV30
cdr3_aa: AWGGRGLAPGGTQY

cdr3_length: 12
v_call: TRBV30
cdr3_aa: AWSWDRGGNTIY

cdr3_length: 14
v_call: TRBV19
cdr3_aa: ASSIRGGPSGNTIY

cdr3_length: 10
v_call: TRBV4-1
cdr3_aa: ASSDPGYEQY

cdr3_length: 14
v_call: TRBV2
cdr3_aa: ASRGPGRMETGELF

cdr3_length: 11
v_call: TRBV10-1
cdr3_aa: ASSRDRDYGYT

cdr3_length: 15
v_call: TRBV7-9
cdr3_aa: ASSLAVTGATNEKLF

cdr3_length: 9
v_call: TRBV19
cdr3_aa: ASLRNYGYT

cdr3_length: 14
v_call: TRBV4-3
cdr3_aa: ASRRGTSGREETQY

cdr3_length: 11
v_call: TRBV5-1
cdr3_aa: ASTLWGPETQY

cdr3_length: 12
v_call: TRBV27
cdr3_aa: ASSSGQGSYEQY

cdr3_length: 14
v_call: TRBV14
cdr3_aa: ASSHRLADHQETQY

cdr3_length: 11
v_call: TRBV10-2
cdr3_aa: ASSDRGNYGYT

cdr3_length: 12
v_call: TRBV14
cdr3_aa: ASSRAGNTGELF

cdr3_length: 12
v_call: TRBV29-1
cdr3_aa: SVSDRGVPYEQY

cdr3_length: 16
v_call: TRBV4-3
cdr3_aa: ASSQEIVMGGRPYEQY

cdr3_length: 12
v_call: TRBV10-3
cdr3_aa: AIRQEALGNTIY